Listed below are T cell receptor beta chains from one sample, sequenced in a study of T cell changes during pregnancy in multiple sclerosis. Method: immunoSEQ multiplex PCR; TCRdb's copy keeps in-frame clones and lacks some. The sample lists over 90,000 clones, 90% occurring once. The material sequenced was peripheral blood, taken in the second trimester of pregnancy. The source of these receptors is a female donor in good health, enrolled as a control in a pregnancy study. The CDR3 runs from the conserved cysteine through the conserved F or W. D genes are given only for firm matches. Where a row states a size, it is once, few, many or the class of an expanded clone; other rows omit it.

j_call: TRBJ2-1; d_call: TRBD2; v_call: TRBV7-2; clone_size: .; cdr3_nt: TGTGCCAGCAGTCCCGGTAGCGGGCCCTCCTACAATGAGCAGTTCTTC; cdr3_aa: CASSPGSGPSYNEQFF
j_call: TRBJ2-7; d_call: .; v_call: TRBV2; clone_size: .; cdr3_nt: TGTGCCACCAAGTCCCCGGTCCGGGAGCAGTACTTC; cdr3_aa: CATKSPVREQYF
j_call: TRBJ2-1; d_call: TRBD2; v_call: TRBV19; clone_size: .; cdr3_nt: TGTGCCAGTAGTATGGCGCTAGCGGGAGACAATGAGCAGTTCTTC; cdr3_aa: CASSMALAGDNEQFF
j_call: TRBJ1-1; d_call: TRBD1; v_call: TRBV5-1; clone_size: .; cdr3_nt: TGCGCCAGCAGCGAAGACAGGGTCGCGCGCGAAGCTTTCTTT; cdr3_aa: CASSEDRVAREAFF
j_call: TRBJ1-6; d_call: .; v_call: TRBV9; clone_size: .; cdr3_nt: TGTGCCAGCAGCGTAGCAGGGGATAATTCACCCCTCCACTTT; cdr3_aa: CASSVAGDNSPLHF
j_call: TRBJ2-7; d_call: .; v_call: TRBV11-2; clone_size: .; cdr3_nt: TGTGCCAGCAGTTCGGACAGAACGCTACGGGAGCAGTACTTC; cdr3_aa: CASSSDRTLREQYF
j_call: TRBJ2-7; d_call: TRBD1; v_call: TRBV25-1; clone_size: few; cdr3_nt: TGTGCCAGCGCGTCCGGGACAGGGAAATACGAGCAGTACTTC; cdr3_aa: CASASGTGKYEQYF
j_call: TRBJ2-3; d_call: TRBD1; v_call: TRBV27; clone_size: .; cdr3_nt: TGTGCCAGCAGTTTAATGACAGGGCCTAGCACAGATACGCAGTATTTT; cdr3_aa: CASSLMTGPSTDTQYF
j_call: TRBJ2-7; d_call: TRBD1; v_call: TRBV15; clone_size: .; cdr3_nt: TGTGCCACCAGCAGAGTTGGACAGGGAGACCTGGAGCAGTACTTC; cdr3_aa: CATSRVGQGDLEQYF
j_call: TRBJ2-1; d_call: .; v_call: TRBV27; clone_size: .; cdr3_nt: TGTGCCAGCAGCATATTCATGGACCGGGATTATCCGAATGAGCAGTTCTTC; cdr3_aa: CASSIFMDRDYPNEQFF
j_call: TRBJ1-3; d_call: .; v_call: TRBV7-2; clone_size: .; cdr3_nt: TGTGCCAGCAGCTTAGTGGACAGCTCTGGAAACACCATATATTTT; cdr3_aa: CASSLVDSSGNTIYF
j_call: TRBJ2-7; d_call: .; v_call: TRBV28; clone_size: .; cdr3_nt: TGTGCCAGCAGGGCATCCTGGGAGCAGTACTTC; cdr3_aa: CASRASWEQYF
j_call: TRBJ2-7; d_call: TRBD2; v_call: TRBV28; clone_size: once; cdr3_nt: TGTGCCAGCTTTCAGGCACTAGCGGGAGTCCAGGGCGAGCAGTACTTC; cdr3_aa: CASFQALAGVQGEQYF
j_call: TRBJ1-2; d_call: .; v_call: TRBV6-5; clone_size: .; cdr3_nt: TGTGCCAGCCGTCGATTTCCGGCTAACTATGGCTACACCTTC; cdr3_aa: CASRRFPANYGYTF
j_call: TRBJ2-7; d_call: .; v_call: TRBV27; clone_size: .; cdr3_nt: TGTGCCAGCAGTCCTACGAGCTCCTACGAGCAGTACTTC; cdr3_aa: CASSPTSSYEQYF
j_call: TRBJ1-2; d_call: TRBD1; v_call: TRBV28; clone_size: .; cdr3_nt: TGTGCCAGCAGTTTCATTCTCGGGACAGGCGCCTATGGCTACACCTTC; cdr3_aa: CASSFILGTGAYGYTF
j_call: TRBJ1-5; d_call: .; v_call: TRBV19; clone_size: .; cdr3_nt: TGTGCCAGTAGCCAGGGGAGGGATCAGCCCCAGCATTTT; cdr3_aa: CASSQGRDQPQHF
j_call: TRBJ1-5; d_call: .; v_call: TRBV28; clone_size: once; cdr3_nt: TGTGCCAGCAAAATCGTGGGCAGCAATCAGCCCCAGCATTTT; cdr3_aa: CASKIVGSNQPQHF
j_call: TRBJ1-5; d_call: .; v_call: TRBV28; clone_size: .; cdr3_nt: TGTGCCAGCAGTGAGACCCCAAGACAAAAGTTCCAGTATAGCAATCAGCCCCAGCATTTT; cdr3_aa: CASSETPRQKFQYSNQPQHF
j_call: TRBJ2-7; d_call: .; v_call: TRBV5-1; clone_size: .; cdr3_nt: TGCGCCAGCAGCTTCCGGTGGTCCTACGAGCAGTACTTC; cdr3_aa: CASSFRWSYEQYF
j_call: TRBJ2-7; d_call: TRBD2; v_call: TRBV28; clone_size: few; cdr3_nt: TGTGCCAGCAGTCTCAACCCAGCGGGAGTCGGCTACGAGCAGTACTTC; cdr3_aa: CASSLNPAGVGYEQYF
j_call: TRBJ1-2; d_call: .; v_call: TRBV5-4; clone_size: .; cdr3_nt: TGTGCCAGCACCTCCTTGGCGGGGGGCGGACGTGGCTACACCTTC; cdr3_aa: CASTSLAGGGRGYTF
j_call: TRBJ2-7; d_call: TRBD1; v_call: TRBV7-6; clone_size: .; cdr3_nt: TGTGCCAGCAGTCACCAAAGGGGACAGGGGATCGGTTTGGGGGAGCAGTACTTC; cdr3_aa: CASSHQRGQGIGLGEQYF
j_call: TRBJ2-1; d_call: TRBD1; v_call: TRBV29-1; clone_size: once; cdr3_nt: TGCAGCGTTGCCCCCCGGGACAGAAGGAACAATGAGCAGTTCTTC; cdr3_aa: CSVAPRDRRNNEQFF
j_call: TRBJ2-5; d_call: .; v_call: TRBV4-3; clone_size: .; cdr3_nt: TGCGCCAGCAGCCAAGAGGGATCGCGCGGGCAAGAGACCCAGTACTTC; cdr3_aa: CASSQEGSRGQETQYF
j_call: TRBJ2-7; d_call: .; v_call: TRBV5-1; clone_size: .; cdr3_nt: TGCGCCAGCAAGAGTGCCGTGAGCTCCTACGAGCAGTACTTC; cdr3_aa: CASKSAVSSYEQYF
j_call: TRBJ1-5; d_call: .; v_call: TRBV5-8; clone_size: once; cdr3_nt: TGTGCCAGCAGCTTTGTAGACACAGTGAATCAGCCCCAGCATTTT; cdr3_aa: CASSFVDTVNQPQHF
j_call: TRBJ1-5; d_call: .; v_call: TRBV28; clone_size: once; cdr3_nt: TGTGCCAGCAGTTTGGGGACTCGGGGATGTCATTTT; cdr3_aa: CASSLGTRGCHF
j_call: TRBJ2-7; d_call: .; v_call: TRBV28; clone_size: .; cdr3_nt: TGTGCCAGCAGTTTAACGGCGGGATTGGCCTACGAGCAGTACTTC; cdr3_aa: CASSLTAGLAYEQYF
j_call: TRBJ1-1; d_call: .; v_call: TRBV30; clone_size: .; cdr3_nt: TGTGCCTGGGGAGGGGAGGACACTGAAGCTTTCTTT; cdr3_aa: CAWGGEDTEAFF
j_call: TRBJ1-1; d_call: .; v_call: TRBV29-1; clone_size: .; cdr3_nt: TGCAGCGTTAGGGGGAGGGCTGAAGCTTTCTTT; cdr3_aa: CSVRGRAEAFF
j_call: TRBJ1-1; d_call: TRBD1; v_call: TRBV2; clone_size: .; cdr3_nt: TGTGCCAGCAGGGTAGCCAGACAGGGACGTACTGAAGCTTTCTTT; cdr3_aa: CASRVARQGRTEAFF
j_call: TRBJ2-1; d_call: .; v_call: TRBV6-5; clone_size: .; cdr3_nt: TGTGCCAGCAGTCCTCAGGGGGGTGAGCAGTTCTTC; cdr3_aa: CASSPQGGEQFF
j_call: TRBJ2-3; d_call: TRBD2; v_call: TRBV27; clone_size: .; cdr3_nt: TGTGCCAGCAGTTTAAGACTAGCGGGGGGGCCGGTCACAGATACGCAGTATTTT; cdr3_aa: CASSLRLAGGPVTDTQYF
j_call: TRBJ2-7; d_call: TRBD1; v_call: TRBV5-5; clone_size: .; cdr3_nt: TGTGCCAGCAGCCCATTCGACAGGGGCGACCACGAGCAGTACTTC; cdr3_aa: CASSPFDRGDHEQYF
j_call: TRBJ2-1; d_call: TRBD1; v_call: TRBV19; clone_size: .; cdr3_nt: TGTGCCAGTAGTCTCGGGGGACAGGGGTGGAATGAGCAGTTCTTC; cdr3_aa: CASSLGGQGWNEQFF
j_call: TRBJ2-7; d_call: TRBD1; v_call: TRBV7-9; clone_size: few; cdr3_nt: TGTGCCAGCAGCCCGGGACAGTTGGGGGCCTCCTACGAGCAGTACTTC; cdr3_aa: CASSPGQLGASYEQYF
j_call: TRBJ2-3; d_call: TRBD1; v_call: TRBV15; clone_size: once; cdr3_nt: TGTGCCACCAGCAGAGATCCGGGACAGGGGCCAGATACGCAGTATTTT; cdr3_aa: CATSRDPGQGPDTQYF
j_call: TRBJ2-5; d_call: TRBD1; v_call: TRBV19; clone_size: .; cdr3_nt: TGTGCCAGTAGTCCAACCACAGGGGAAGGTAGGACCCAGTACTTC; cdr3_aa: CASSPTTGEGRTQYF
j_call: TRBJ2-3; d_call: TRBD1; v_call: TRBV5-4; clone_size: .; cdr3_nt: TGTGCCAGCAGCCAAAGCTACAGGGGAAATACGCAGTATTTT; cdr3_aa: CASSQSYRGNTQYF
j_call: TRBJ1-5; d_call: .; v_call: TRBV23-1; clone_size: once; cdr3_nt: TGCGCCAGCAGTCAAACCGCGAGTAGCAATCAGCCCCAGCATTTT; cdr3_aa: CASSQTASSNQPQHF
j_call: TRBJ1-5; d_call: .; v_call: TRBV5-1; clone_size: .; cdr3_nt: TGCGCCAGCAGCTTGGACGGGTTAAATCAGCCCCAGCATTTT; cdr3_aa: CASSLDGLNQPQHF
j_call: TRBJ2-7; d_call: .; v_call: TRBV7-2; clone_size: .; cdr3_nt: TGTGCCAGCACCCCCTCCACCCCACGTCAGGGAAGAGGAAACTACGAGCAGTACTTC; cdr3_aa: CASTPSTPRQGRGNYEQYF
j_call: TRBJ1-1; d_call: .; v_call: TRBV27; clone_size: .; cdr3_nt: TGTGCCAGCAGACAGACAGGCCATAACACTGAAGCTTTCTTT; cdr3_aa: CASRQTGHNTEAFF
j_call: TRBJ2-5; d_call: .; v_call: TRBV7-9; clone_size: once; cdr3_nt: TGTGCCAGCAGCTTAGCGGGGGCCCACCAAGAGACCCAGTACTTC; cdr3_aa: CASSLAGAHQETQYF
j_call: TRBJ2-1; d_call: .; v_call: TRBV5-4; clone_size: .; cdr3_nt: TGTGCCAGCAGCTTTGGAGTGGATGAGCAGTTCTTC; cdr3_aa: CASSFGVDEQFF
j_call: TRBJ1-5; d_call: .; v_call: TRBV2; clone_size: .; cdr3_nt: TGTGCCAGCAGACTCGGGACGGGAGGCAATCAGCCCCAGCATTTT; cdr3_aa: CASRLGTGGNQPQHF
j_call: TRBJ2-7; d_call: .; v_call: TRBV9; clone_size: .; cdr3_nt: TGTGCCAGCAGCGGACGGACTACCCTGCTCGGGGACGAGCAGTACTTC; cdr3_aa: CASSGRTTLLGDEQYF
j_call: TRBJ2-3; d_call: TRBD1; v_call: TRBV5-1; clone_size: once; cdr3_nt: TGCGCCAGCAGCTTGGGACAGGGTATCGGGGATACGCAGTATTTT; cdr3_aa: CASSLGQGIGDTQYF
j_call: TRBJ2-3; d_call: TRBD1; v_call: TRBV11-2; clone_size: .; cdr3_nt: TGTGCCAGCAGCTTAACTTTGACAGGGGGCGCAGATACGCAGTATTTT; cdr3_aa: CASSLTLTGGADTQYF
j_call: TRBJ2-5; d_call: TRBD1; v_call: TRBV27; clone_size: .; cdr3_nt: TGTGCCAGCAGGCGACAGGGTAGGGAAGAGACCCAGTACTTC; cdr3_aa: CASRRQGREETQYF
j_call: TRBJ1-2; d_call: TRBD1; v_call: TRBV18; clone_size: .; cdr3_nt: TGTGCCAGCTCACCAGGTACAGGGGATTATGGCTACACCTTC; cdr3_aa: CASSPGTGDYGYTF
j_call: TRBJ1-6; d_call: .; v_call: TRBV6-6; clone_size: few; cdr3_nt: TGTGCCGTCGATTGGGGGGGACAAAATTCACCCCTCCACTTT; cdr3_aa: CAVDWGGQNSPLHF